What follows are 12 T cell receptor beta chains derived from one specimen sequenced in a study of cytomegalovirus exposure and HLA in healthy donors. With 60 Vbeta and 13 Jbeta primers, the PCR was carried out. TCRdb keeps only in-frame clones here, not all; method: immunoSEQ multiplex PCR. The table includes around 140,000 clones, 75% to 80% detected once. The source material was PBMCs. Receptors originate from a woman between 35 and 50 years old in good health and CMV-seropositive.

This chain uses TRBV19 with TRBJ2-7, with TRBD2 identical over 8 bases. From germline, CDR1 is LNHDA and CDR2 SQIVND (reference sequence). The CDR3 is made up of 12 amino acids. Unmatched junction bases numbered 5, after V lost 1 base and J lost 12 bases. The CDR3 protein is CASSIAGGPLYF. The DNA of the CDR3 is TGTGCCAGTAGTATAGCGGGAGGGCCGTTGTACTTC.

The chain couples TRBV6-5 to TRBJ1-4; D remains ambiguous. This CDR3 spans 12 amino acids. Germline V gene lookup returns CDR1 MNHEY and CDR2 SVGAGI. The ends were cut back, 6 bases at V and 11 bases at J, with 13 bases in the middle. This CDR3 is CASSQDGLKLFF. For the CDR3, the DNA is TGTGCCAGCAGCCAGGATGGCCTGAAACTGTTTTTT.

Regarding this clone: An end of the junction differs from the germline gene, which may be a read error. The J gene is TRBJ2-7, the V gene TRBV7-2; TRBD1 aligns across 9 bases. The CDR3 is 15 residues long. Germline CDR1 and CDR2: SGHTA and FQGNSA. The CDR3 here is CASSLQGTGLYGQYF. The CDR3 DNA is TGTGCCAGCAGCCTCCAGGGGACAGGGCTCTACGGGCAGTACTTC.

This clone was picked up one time. This sequence joins TRBV5-1 and TRBJ2-7, with TRBD1 matching over 7 bases. V lost 0 bases, J lost 4 bases, and 4 bases stayed unmatched. CDR1 is SGHRS, CDR2 YFSETQ, per germline. The CDR3 loop spans 14 amino acids. The CDR3 is CASSLAGQRYEQYF. The CDR3 DNA is TGCGCCAGCAGCTTGGCGGGACAGAGATACGAGCAGTACTTC.

The chain joins TRBV9 to TRBJ2-7, with D tentatively TRBD2 (6 bases). V lost 4 bases, J lost 3 bases, and 14 bases lay in between. The germline V gene has CDR1 SGDLS and CDR2 YYNGEE. This CDR3 is built from 14 residues. CDR3 loop: CASSPAVRDYEQYF. DNA of the CDR3: TGTGCCAGCAGCCCCGCTGTGCGGGACTACGAGCAGTACTTC.

V usage is TRBV2 and J usage is TRBJ2-7; 8 bases fit TRBD2. The CDR3 runs 15 residues. The V and J ends lost 8 bases and 1 base, in that order; junction bases with no gene match: 10. Per the germline V gene, CDR1 is SNHLY and CDR2 is FYNNEI. The CDR3 DNA is TGTGCCAGCGCACGTAGCGGGATGCTTTCCTACGAGCAGTACTTC. This encodes CASARSGMLSYEQYF.

Only a few counts were recorded for this clone. The gene calls are TRBV28 and TRBJ1-5, with TRBD1 matching 8 bases. J was trimmed by 12 bases and V by 3 bases; bases with no gene match: 7. CDR3 length: 13 amino acids. Germline CDR1 is MDHEN and CDR2 is SYDVKM. The CDR3 DNA follows: TGTGCCAGCAGTTTTTCTGACAGGGGCAACCAGCATTTT. Translated, it gives CASSFSDRGNQHF.

The CDR3 sequence: CASRRYNEQFF. The CDR3 nucleotides are TGTGCCAGCAGGCGCTACAATGAGCAGTTCTTC. This sequence joins TRBV6-5 and TRBJ2-1; D gene ambiguous. Deletions cut 6 bases from V and 3 bases from J, with 3 bases between. In germline, CDR1 is MNHEY, CDR2 SVGAGI. The CDR3 has 11 residues.

The chain joins TRBV11-2 to TRBJ1-2, with D possibly TRBD1 on 6 matching bases. Between the trimmed V and J ends, which lost 5 bases and 4 bases, there was a span of 17 bases. Germline V gives CDR1 SGHAT, CDR2 FQNNGV. This CDR3 comprises 15 residues. In DNA, the CDR3 is TGTGCCAGCAGCATTCCAGGGGAAGGTCCCTATGGCTACACCTTC. Its translation: CASSIPGEGPYGYTF.

This chain connects TRBV9 to TRBJ2-5, with D tentatively TRBD2 (7 bases). The germline CDR1 and CDR2 sequences are SGDLS and YYNGEE. This CDR3 has 16 residues. V was trimmed by 4 bases and J by 5 bases, leaving 21 bases between them. In DNA form, the CDR3 reads TGTGCCAGCAGCCCACAGGGAGGGGGGCTAGTGGAGACCCAGTACTTC. It codes for CASSPQGGGLVETQYF.

The rearrangement uses TRBV4-1 and TRBJ1-5, with TRBD1 matching over 7 bases. The CDR3 length is 16 residues. After removal of 0 bases from V and 7 bases from J, the junction contained 9 bases not matched to a gene. The V gene's germline CDR1 is MGHRA and CDR2 YSYEKL. As DNA, the CDR3 is TGCGCCAGCAGCCAAGAGGGCAGGGGGTTCGTACAGCCCCAGCATTTT. It codes for CASSQEGRGFVQPQHF.

V is TRBV15 and J is TRBJ2-1, with TRBD2 matching 8 bases. The germline V gene has CDR1 LNHNV and CDR2 YYDKDF (reference sequence). The CDR3 runs 14 residues. V shed 0 bases and J 7 bases; nucleotides not matched to a gene: 2. The CDR3 DNA is TGTGCCACCAGCAGAGAAGCGGGAGTAAATGAGCAGTTCTTC. The encoded protein is CATSREAGVNEQFF.